This TCR beta chain was profiled in a study of T-cell reconstitution after alpha-beta-depleted transplantation in children. Study results and caveats: Once a year had passed after transplant, T-cell counts and diversity came mostly from newly produced T cells. Two months or so post-transplant, alpha-beta T cells reportedly derived from several hundred expanded graft clones.

A TCRbeta library incorporating unique molecular identifiers was prepared. Each CDR3 protein is one row after TCRdb ran MiXCR on the PCR reads. The table has a few hundred thousand distinct CDR3 sequences, about a tenth seen once. This clonotype was counted at least ten times. Its specificity is unknown. The germline V and J ends were trimmed by 2 bases and 4 bases, with 9 bases remaining between them. The CDR3 length is 14 residues. Germline CDR1 is MNHNS and CDR2 is SASEGT. This TCR derives from a child younger than two with acute myeloid leukemia, due to receive a stem cell transplant. The sample here was PBMCs, taken before TCRalphabeta/CD19-depleted stem cell transplant. V gene TRBV6-1 combines with J gene TRBJ2-1, with no clear D. Here the CDR3 DNA reads TGTGCCAGCAGTGAAAGTCCGATGTACAATGAGCAGTTCTTC. Translating gives CASSESPMYNEQFF.